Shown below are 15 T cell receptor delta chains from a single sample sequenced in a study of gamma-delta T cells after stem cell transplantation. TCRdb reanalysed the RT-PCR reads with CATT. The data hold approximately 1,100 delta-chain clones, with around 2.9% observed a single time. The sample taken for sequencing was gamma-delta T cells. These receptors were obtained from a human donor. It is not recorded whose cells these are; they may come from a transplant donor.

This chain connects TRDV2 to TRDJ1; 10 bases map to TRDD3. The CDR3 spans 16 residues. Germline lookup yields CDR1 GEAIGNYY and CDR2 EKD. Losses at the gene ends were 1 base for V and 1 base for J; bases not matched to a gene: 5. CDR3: CACDTLGDRVTDKLIF. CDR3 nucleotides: TGTGCCTGTGACACTCTGGGGGATAGGGTCACCGATAAACTCATCTTT.

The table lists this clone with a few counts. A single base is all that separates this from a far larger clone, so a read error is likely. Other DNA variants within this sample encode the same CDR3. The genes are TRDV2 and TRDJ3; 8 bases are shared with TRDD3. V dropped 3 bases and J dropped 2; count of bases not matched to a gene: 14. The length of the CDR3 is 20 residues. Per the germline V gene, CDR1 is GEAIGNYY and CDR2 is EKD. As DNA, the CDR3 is TGTGCCTGTGACCATATACGAGCCGGGGGATATCCCTGGGACACCCGACAGATGTTTTTC. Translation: CACDHIRAGGYPWDTRQMFF.

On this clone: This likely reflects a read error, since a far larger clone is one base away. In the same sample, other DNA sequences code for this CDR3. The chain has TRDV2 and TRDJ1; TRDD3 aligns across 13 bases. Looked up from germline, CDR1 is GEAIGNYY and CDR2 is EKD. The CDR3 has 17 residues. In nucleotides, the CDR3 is TGTGCCTGTGACAACATACTGGGGGATACGGGTGTCGATAAACTCATTTTT. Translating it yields CACDNILGDTGVDKLIF.

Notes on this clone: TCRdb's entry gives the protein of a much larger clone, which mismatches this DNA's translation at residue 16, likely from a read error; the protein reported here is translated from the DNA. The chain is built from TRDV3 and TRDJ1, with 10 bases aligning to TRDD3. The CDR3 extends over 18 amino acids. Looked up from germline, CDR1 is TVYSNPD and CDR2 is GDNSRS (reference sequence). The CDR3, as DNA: TGTGCCTGTGACACCGTTGGTGGGGGATACCCTAACACCGATAAACCCATCTTT. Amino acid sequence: CACDTVGGGYPNTDKPIF.

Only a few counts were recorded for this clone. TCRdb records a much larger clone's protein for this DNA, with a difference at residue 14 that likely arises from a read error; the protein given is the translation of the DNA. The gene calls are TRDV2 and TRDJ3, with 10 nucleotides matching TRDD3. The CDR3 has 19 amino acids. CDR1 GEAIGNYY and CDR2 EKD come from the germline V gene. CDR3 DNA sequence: TGTGCCTGTGACGGTGGGGGATACCACAGCTCCTGGGACGCCCGACAGATGTTTTTC. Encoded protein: CACDGGGYHSSWDARQMFF.

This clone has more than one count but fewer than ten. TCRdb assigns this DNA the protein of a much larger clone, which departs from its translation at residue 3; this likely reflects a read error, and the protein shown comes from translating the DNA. CDR3 sequence: CARDSVLGLTDKLIF. Here the CDR3 DNA reads TGTGCCCGTGACTCAGTACTGGGGCTCACCGATAAACTCATCTTT. This chain uses TRDV2 with TRDJ1; TRDD3 matches at 7 bases. This CDR3 spans 15 amino acids. Germline CDR1 reads GEAIGNYY; CDR2 reads EKD.

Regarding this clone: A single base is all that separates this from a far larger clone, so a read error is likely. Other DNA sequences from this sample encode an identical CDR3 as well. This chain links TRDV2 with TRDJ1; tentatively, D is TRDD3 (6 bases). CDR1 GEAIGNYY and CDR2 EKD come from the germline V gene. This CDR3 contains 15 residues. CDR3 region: CACDTLGGPLDKLIF. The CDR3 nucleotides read TGTGCCTGCGACACTCTTGGGGGCCCACTCGATAAACTCATCTTT.

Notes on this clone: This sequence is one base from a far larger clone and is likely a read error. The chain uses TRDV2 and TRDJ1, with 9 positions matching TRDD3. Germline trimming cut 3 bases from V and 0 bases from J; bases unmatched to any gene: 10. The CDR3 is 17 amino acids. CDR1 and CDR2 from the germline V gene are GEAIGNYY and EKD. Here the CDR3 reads CACDAVLGETNTDKLIF. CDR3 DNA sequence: TGTGCCTGTGACGCCGTACTGGGGGAAACAAACACCGATAAACTCATCTTT.

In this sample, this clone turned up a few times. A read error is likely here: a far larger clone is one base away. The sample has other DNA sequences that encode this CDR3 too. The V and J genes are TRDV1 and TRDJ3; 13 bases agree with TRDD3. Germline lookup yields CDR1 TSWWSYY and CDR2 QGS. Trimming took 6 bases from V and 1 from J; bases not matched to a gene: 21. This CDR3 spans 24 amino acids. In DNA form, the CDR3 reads TGTGCTCTTGGCTTGGGTCGGCTCTCCCCAACTGGGGGATACGATTCCTGGGACACCCGACAGATGTTTTTC. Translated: CALGLGRLSPTGGYDSWDTRQMFF.

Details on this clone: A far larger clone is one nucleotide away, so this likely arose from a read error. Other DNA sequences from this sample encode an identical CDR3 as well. Written as DNA, the CDR3 is TGTGCCTGTGACGCCGTGCTGGGGGATACAAACACCGATAAACTCATCTTT. This encodes CACDAVLGDTNTDKLIF. V usage is TRDV2 and J usage is TRDJ1; the match to TRDD3 covers 11 bases. The trim removed 3 bases at V and 0 bases at J, leaving 8 bases unmatched. The CDR3 loop spans 17 amino acids. The V gene's germline CDR1 is GEAIGNYY and CDR2 EKD.

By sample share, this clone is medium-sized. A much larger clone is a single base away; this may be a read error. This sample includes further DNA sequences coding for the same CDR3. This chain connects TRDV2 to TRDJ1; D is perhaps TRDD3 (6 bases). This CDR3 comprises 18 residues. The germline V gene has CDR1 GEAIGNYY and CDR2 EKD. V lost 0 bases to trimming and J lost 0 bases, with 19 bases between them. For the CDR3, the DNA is TGTGCCTGTGACACCGTTGGTGGAGGATACCCTAACACCGATAAACTCATCTTT. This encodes CACDTVGGGYPNTDKLIF.

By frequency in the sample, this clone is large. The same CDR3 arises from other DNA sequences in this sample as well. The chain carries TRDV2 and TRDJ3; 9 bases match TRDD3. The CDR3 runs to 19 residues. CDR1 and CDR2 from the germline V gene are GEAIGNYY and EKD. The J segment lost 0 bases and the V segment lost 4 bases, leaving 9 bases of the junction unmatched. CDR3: CACDPVTGGGSWDTRQMFF. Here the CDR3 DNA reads TGTGCCTGTGATCCCGTTACTGGGGGAGGCTCCTGGGACACCCGACAGATGTTTTTC.

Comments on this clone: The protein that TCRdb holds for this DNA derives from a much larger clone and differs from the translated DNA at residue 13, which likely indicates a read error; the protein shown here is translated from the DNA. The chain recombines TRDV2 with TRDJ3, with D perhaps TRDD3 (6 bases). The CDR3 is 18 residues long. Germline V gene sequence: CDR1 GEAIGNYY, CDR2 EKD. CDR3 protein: CACDTAGASSWDIRQMFF. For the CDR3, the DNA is TGTGCCTGTGACACCGCTGGGGCAAGCTCCTGGGACATCCGACAGATGTTTTTC.

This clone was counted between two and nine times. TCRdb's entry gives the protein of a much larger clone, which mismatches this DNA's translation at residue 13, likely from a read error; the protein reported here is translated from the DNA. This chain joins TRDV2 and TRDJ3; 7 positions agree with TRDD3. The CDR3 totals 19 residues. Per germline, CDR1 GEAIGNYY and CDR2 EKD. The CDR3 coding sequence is TGTGCCTGTGACATTACTGGGGACCCGAACTCCTGGTACACCCGACAGATGTTTTTC. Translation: CACDITGDPNSWYTRQMFF.

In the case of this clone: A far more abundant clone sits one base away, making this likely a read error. CDR3: CACDTADMGDTLHWGTRQMFF. The DNA for the CDR3 is TGTGCCTGTGACACCGCAGATATGGGGGATACGCTACACTGGGGCACCCGACAGATGTTTTTC. The rearrangement uses TRDV2 and TRDJ3; 11 nucleotides align to TRDD3. The CDR3 consists of 21 residues. CDR1 and CDR2 from the germline V gene are GEAIGNYY and EKD.